This T cell receptor (beta chain) was sequenced in a study of vaccination and CD4 T cells after COVID-19. About the study: The convalescents were made up of six males and four females, two of whom were Hispanic.

The sample's treatment: approximately nine-day PBMC culture with coronavirus spike peptide pools or control peptides (ViraFEST assay). Ahead of the COVID-19 pandemic (2011-2018), the CD4+ T cells of the unexposed donor were collected. The V end lost 1 base, the J end lost 3 bases, and 23 bases lay between the germline ends. CDR1 and CDR2 (germline): MGHDK, SYGVNS. This CDR3 comprises 19 residues. The study sequenced cultured CD4+ T cell DNA using the Oncomine TCR Beta short-read assay. Genomic DNA was taken out of cultured CD4+ T cells by extraction. TCRdb passed the PCR reads through MiXCR, listing each CDR3 protein once. The table shows some 10,000 distinct CDR3 sequences, with around 29% occurring only once. In the case of this clonotype: No antigen is known for it.

The TCR was taken from a human donor in good health. The J gene is TRBJ2-3, the V gene TRBV25-1; D tentatively fits TRBD1 or TRBD2 (5 bases each). The sample comprised CD4+ T cells from blood, cultured in vitro. In DNA, the CDR3 is TGTGCCAGCAGTGAATTAGCTTTCGGGGCAGCGGCCCCTACAGATACGCAGTATTTT. Translating it yields CASSELAFGAAAPTDTQYF.